What follows is one TCR beta chain and its context. Original handling: Amplification from reference gene primers served as the basis for estimated nucleated cell counts. TCRdb's copy holds only in-frame clones and misses some; the assay was immunoSEQ multiplex PCR. Clone size and the V and J calls come from that table; the DNA yielded D and trimming. Altogether about 88,000 clones are present, 89% being singletons, with the ten largest covering roughly 5.4%. This sample was taken from a study of blood T cell repertoires in COVID-19. CDR1 and CDR2 (germline): MNHNY, SVGAGI (reference sequence). The CDR3 extends over 14 amino acids. V lost 4 bases, J lost 2 bases, and 2 bases stayed unmatched.

The source of this sequence is a woman of 80 years or more with active COVID-19. The sample taken for sequencing was peripheral blood. V is TRBV6-6 and J is TRBJ2-7; 10 nucleotides align to TRBD2. Written as DNA, the CDR3 is TGTGCCAGCAGTTTACTAGCGGGGCCCTACGAGCAGTACTTC. It yields the protein CASSLLAGPYEQYF.